Sequencing of this T cell receptor beta chain was carried out in a study of T cells in Graves' hyperthyroidism and ophthalmopathy. Study conclusions and caveats: Through a model of 13 V-J features, ophthalmopathy was separated from stable hyperthyroidism. Most thyroid clonotypes with frequency above 0.001 were detected in blood.

It was considered stable Graves' hyperthyroidism when ophthalmopathy did not progress within 18 months. Diagnostic assessment was based on clinical symptoms, serum thyroxine and TRAb, thyroid ultrasound and orbital computed tomography. Template material for amplifying TCR beta CDR3 regions consisted of RNA transcripts. First-round RT-PCR with HTBI primers amplified the TCR CDR3 region. TCRdb reprocessed the multiplex PCR reads with MiXCR, giving one entry per CDR3 protein. The repertoire holds about 350,000 distinct CDR3 sequences, with approximately 14% as singletons. This clonotype was seen repeatedly, ten times or more. Its matching antigen is unknown. This CDR3 contains 13 residues. Trimming removed 0 bases from V and 8 bases from J, with 10 bases in between. CDR1 and CDR2 from the germline V gene are SGHVS and FNYEAQ.

The receptor was derived from a woman aged 25-40 years with Graves' hyperthyroidism. The rearrangement links TRBV7-6 to TRBJ1-2, with a possible D match to TRBD1 (5 bases). Sequencing was done on a sample of blood. The CDR3 sequence: CASSLAQGRGYTF. The CDR3 DNA sequence: TGTGCCAGCAGCTTAGCGCAGGGACGGGGCTACACCTTC.